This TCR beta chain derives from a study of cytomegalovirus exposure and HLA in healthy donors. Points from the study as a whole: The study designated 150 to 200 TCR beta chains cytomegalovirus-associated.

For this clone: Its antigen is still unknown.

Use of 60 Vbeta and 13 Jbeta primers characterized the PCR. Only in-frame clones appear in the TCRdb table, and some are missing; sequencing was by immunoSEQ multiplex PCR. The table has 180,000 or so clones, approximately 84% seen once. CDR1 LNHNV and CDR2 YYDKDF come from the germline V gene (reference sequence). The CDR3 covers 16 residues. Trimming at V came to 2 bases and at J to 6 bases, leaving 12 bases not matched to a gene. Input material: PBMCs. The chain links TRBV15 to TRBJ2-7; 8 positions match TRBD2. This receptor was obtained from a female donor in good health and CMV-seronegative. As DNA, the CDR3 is TGTGCCACCAGCAGAACCCCGGGACTAGAATCTCGCGAGCAGTACTTC. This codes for CATSRTPGLESREQYF.